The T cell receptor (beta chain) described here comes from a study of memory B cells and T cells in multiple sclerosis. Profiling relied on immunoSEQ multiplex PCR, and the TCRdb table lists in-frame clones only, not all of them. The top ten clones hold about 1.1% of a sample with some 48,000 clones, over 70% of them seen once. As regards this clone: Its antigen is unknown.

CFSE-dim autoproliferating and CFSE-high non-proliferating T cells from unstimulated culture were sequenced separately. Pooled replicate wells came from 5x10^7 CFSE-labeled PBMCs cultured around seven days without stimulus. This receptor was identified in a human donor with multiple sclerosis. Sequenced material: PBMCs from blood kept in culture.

The CDR3: CASSPGGEHFGKETQYF. Here the CDR3 DNA reads TGTGCCAGCAGCCCCGGGGGAGAGCACTTCGGCAAAGAGACCCAGTACTTC. The chain has TRBV13 and TRBJ2-5; a weak D match, TRBD2 (6 bases). Germline V gene sequence: CDR1 PRHDT, CDR2 FYEKMQ (reference sequence). V was cut by 5 bases and J by 3 bases, with 22 bases left in between. This CDR3 comprises 17 residues.